These 28 T cell receptor beta chains share one sample of origin, sequenced in a study of T cell changes during pregnancy in multiple sclerosis. Assay: immunoSEQ multiplex PCR; the TCRdb copy retains only in-frame clones and omits some. The sample has about 110,000 clones, around 93% seen once. Sequencing used peripheral blood, obtained in the third trimester of pregnancy. All receptors come from a female donor in good health, enrolled as a control in a pregnancy study.

CDR3 residues: CSVYRDSQETQYF. DNA of the CDR3: TGCAGCGTTTACCGGGACAGCCAAGAGACCCAGTACTTC. This chain joins TRBV29-1 and TRBJ2-5, with 7 bases aligning to TRBD1. Germline loops: CDR1 SQVTM, CDR2 ANQGSEA. The CDR3 runs 13 residues. The J segment lost 1 base and the V segment lost 5 bases, leaving 4 bases of the junction unmatched.

The chain recombines TRBV10-3 with TRBJ1-5, with D maybe TRBD1 (5 bases). The germline V and J ends were trimmed by 5 bases and 2 bases, with 10 bases remaining between them. The CDR3 contains 14 residues. Germline loops: CDR1 ENHRY, CDR2 SYGVKD. The CDR3 loop reads CAISPGFGNQPQHF. The CDR3 bases are TGTGCCATCAGTCCAGGGTTCGGCAATCAGCCCCAGCATTTT.

The chain uses TRBV30 and TRBJ1-1; the D is unclear. Trimming took 3 bases from V and 7 from J, leaving 12 bases between them. The CDR3 covers 12 residues. CDR1 and CDR2 (germline): GTSNPN, SVGIG (reference sequence). The CDR3 bases are TGTGCCTGGAGCCCGGGTATGGATGAAGCTTTCTTT. Translated: CAWSPGMDEAFF.

The chain employs TRBV7-9 and TRBJ2-7, with D possibly TRBD2 on 7 matching bases. CDR1 SEHNR and CDR2 FQNEAQ come from the germline V gene (reference sequence). Trimming removed 5 bases from V and 5 bases from J, with 19 bases in between. This CDR3 spans 15 amino acids. CDR3 nucleotides: TGTGCCAGCAGCACAATTACAGGGAGGGGAGACGAGCAGTACTTC. This codes for CASSTITGRGDEQYF.

The chain recombines TRBV6-1 with TRBJ1-2; D is ambiguous. Germline CDR1 and CDR2: MNHNS and SASEGT. Deletions cut 10 bases from V and 2 bases from J, with 8 bases between. The CDR3 contains 11 residues. The CDR3 coding sequence is TGTGCCACCACAGAGAACTATGGCTACACCTTC. Translation: CATTENYGYTF.

The V and J genes are TRBV9 and TRBJ2-5, with TRBD2 identical over 11 bases. V dropped 2 bases and J dropped 2; count of bases not matched to a gene: 2. The germline V gene encodes CDR1 SGDLS and CDR2 YYNGEE. The CDR3 loop spans 15 amino acids. The CDR3: CASSVGTSGQETQYF. In DNA form, the CDR3 reads TGTGCCAGCAGCGTGGGGACTAGCGGACAAGAGACCCAGTACTTC.

This rearrangement joins TRBV4-2 to TRBJ2-3; D call uncertain. Trimming removed 0 bases at V and 6 bases at J, with 10 bases between. The CDR3 is 14 residues long. Germline loops: CDR1 LGHNA, CDR2 YNFKEQ. CDR3 residues: CASSQDPRVDTQYF. The CDR3 DNA sequence: TGTGCCAGCAGCCAAGATCCCCGGGTTGATACGCAGTATTTT.

A word on this clone: At one end the junction does not follow the germline gene, possibly because of a read error. CDR3 loop: CASSLGTGLDTQYF. The CDR3 bases are TGTGCTAGCAGCCTCGGGACAGGGCTAGATACGCAGTATTTT. The chain combines TRBV7-7 with TRBJ2-3; 9 bases line up with TRBD1. Per germline, CDR1 SSHAT and CDR2 FNYEAQ (reference sequence). The CDR3 runs to 14 residues.

The chain carries TRBV7-9 and TRBJ1-1; unclear D gene. Germline loops: CDR1 SEHNR, CDR2 FQNEAQ (reference sequence). This CDR3 spans 13 amino acids. The ends were cut back, 11 bases at V and 1 base at J, with 14 bases in the middle. CDR3: CALEGVENTEAFF. The CDR3 DNA follows: TGTGCCTTAGAGGGTGTGGAGAACACTGAAGCTTTCTTT.

The chain is built from TRBV5-1 and TRBJ2-3, with 8 bases lining up with TRBD1. Losses at the gene ends were 5 bases for V and 5 bases for J; bases not matched to a gene: 7. The CDR3 has 14 amino acids. Germline CDR1 and CDR2: SGHRS and YFSETQ. As DNA, the CDR3 is TGCGCCAGCAGGGTCGGGACAGGAGGAGATACGCAGTATTTT. As protein: CASRVGTGGDTQYF.

This clone was detected a few times. The V gene is TRBV4-2, the J gene TRBJ2-5; tentative D call: TRBD2 (7 bases). CDR3 length: 15 amino acids. Trimming shortened V by 0 bases and J by 5 bases, and 13 bases separated the two germline ends. Germline CDR1 and CDR2: LGHNA and YNFKEQ. CDR3 in amino acids: CASSQDRGGEETQYF. In DNA, the CDR3 is TGTGCCAGCAGCCAAGATAGGGGGGGCGAGGAGACCCAGTACTTC.

This clone was observed a few times. The chain recombines TRBV6-1 with TRBJ1-2, with TRBD1 matching 7 bases. Germline V gene sequence: CDR1 MNHNS, CDR2 SASEGT. After removal of 7 bases from V and 4 bases from J, the junction contained 6 bases not matched to a gene. The CDR3 is 13 amino acids. The CDR3 here is CASTSTGTYGYTF. CDR3 coding DNA: TGTGCCAGCACCTCGACAGGGACCTATGGCTACACCTTC.

The gene calls are TRBV7-3 and TRBJ1-1, with D possibly TRBD1 on 6 matching bases. V was cut by 2 bases and J by 2 bases, with 9 bases left in between. This CDR3 contains 14 residues. Per the germline V gene, CDR1 is SGHTA and CDR2 is FQGTGA. The CDR3 nucleotides are TGTGCCAGCAGCTTAGGACAGAAAAACACTGAAGCTTTCTTT. It specifies CASSLGQKNTEAFF.

This chain connects TRBV5-1 to TRBJ2-7; 9 nucleotides agree with TRBD1. Trimming at V came to 3 bases and at J to 6 bases, leaving 10 bases not matched to a gene. The germline V gene has CDR1 SGHRS and CDR2 YFSETQ. This CDR3 spans 15 amino acids. The CDR3 spells CASSSGAGQGFEQYF. CDR3 coding DNA: TGCGCCAGCAGCTCCGGAGCGGGACAGGGCTTCGAGCAGTACTTC.

A single count supports this clone. CDR3 DNA: TGTGCCAGCAGGGGGGGGGTGGTAGCGGGGTCCACAGATACGCAGTATTTT. This sequence encodes CASRGGVVAGSTDTQYF. The rearrangement joins TRBV2 to TRBJ2-3, with 8 bases lining up with TRBD2. V dropped 6 bases and J dropped 2; count of bases not matched to a gene: 13. Per germline, CDR1 SNHLY and CDR2 FYNNEI. The CDR3 is 17 residues long.

This chain links TRBV6-4 with TRBJ2-3; no reliable D call. This CDR3 is built from 15 residues. Germline CDR1 MRHNA, CDR2 SNTAGT. Trimming took off 0 bases at V and 0 bases at J, with 7 bases between the two ends. As DNA, the CDR3 is TGTGCCAGCAGTGACTCGATAGAAAGCACAGATACGCAGTATTTT. Translated, it gives CASSDSIESTDTQYF.

V is TRBV29-1 and J is TRBJ2-2; weak D call: TRBD2 (5 bases). CDR1 SQVTM and CDR2 ANQGSEA come from the germline V gene. The CDR3 is 15 residues long. V lost 7 bases and J 3 bases, leaving 18 bases between the germline ends. CDR3 coding DNA: TGCAGCGCAAAGGCCGGGGTTGGAGACACCGGGGAGCTGTTTTTT. Translated: CSAKAGVGDTGELFF.

In this sample, this clone turned up once. The CDR3 coding sequence is TGTGCCAGCAGCGCGACCGGGGGCTCTGGGGCCAACGTCCTGACTTTC. Translation gives CASSATGGSGANVLTF. The chain is built from TRBV2 and TRBJ2-6, with D maybe TRBD2 (6 bases). The CDR3 is 16 residues long. Trimming took 6 bases from V and 0 from J, leaving 12 bases between them. The germline V gene encodes CDR1 SNHLY and CDR2 FYNNEI.

The V call is TRBV4-3, the J call TRBJ1-6, with D possibly matching TRBD1 (6 bases). The length of the CDR3 is 16 residues. Germline V gives CDR1 LGHNA, CDR2 YSLEER. Trimming pared 2 bases from V and 10 bases from J, leaving 18 bases between. The CDR3 sequence: CASSQKLQGSYSPLHF. For the CDR3, the DNA is TGCGCCAGCAGCCAAAAACTACAGGGTAGTTACTCACCCCTCCACTTT.

The chain joins TRBV6-7 to TRBJ2-7; tentatively, D is TRBD1 (5 bases). TRBV6-7 is assigned to the ORF class and has an uncertain function. V was trimmed by 8 bases and J by 5 bases, leaving 16 bases between them. The CDR3 contains 13 residues. The CDR3 coding sequence is TGTGCCAGCTTTAAGGACATGTCTCACGAGCAGTACTTC. It translates to CASFKDMSHEQYF.

The V and J genes are TRBV6-5 and TRBJ1-6, with 7 bases fitting TRBD1. Germline CDR1 is MNHEY and CDR2 is SVGAGI. This CDR3 has 15 residues. V shed 0 bases, J shed 9 bases, and the junction held 5 bases outside the gene matches. CDR3 amino acids: CASSYSSGQASPLHF. The CDR3 DNA sequence: TGTGCCAGCAGTTACTCGAGTGGACAGGCTTCACCCCTCCACTTT.

About this clone: One junction end does not reproduce the germline sequence, and a read error may be involved. This chain connects TRBV19 to TRBJ1-5; the D is unclear. Germline V lookup: CDR1 LNHDA, CDR2 SQIVND (reference sequence). This CDR3 comprises 13 residues. DNA for the CDR3: TGTGCCAATAGTATACAAACTAATCAGCCCCAGCATTTT. This codes for CANSIQTNQPQHF.

This rearrangement joins TRBV28 to TRBJ2-2; a weak D match, TRBD2 (5 bases). The germline V gene encodes CDR1 MDHEN and CDR2 SYDVKM. Trimming cost V 4 bases and J 6 bases, with 21 bases left between them. CDR3 length: 17 amino acids. CDR3 amino acids: CASSSREGLRWAGELFF. The CDR3 bases are TGTGCCAGCAGTTCACGGGAAGGTCTGCGGTGGGCCGGGGAGCTGTTTTTT.

The chain is built from TRBV11-2 and TRBJ1-4; D is possibly TRBD1 (6 bases). CDR3 length equals 17 residues. CDR1 is SGHAT and CDR2 is FQNNGV in the germline V gene. Between the trimmed V and J ends, which lost 5 bases and 0 bases, there was a span of 16 bases. The CDR3 here is CASSLRGGIATNEKLFF. CDR3 nucleotide sequence: TGTGCCAGCAGCCTACGAGGGGGTATAGCAACTAATGAAAAACTGTTTTTT.

V and J are TRBV6-1 and TRBJ2-4; weak D call: TRBD1 (6 bases). This CDR3 has 13 amino acids. The germline CDR1 and CDR2 sequences are MNHNS and SASEGT. Trimming stripped 11 bases from V and 0 bases from J, with 11 bases between. The DNA of the CDR3 is TGTGCCTTACAGGGTTCAGCCAAAAACATTCAGTACTTC. Protein: CALQGSAKNIQYF.

This chain connects TRBV14 to TRBJ2-1; 11 bases fit TRBD2. V shed 4 bases, J shed 7 bases, and the junction held 6 bases outside the gene matches. CDR3 length: 15 amino acids. Germline CDR1 is SGHDN and CDR2 is FVKESK. As DNA, the CDR3 is TGTGCCAGCAGCCCAATAGCGGGGGGGATGAATGAGCAGTTCTTC. Translating it yields CASSPIAGGMNEQFF.

This clone has a single count. The gene calls are TRBV10-3 and TRBJ2-7; TRBD2 agrees at 9 bases. The CDR3 loop spans 15 amino acids. J was trimmed by 2 bases and V by 4 bases; bases with no gene match: 6. CDR1 and CDR2 from the germline V gene are ENHRY and SYGVKD. The CDR3 bases are TGTGCCATCAGTGTAACCCTAGCGGGGACCTACGAGCAGTACTTC. Amino acid sequence: CAISVTLAGTYEQYF.

The V and J genes are TRBV4-3 and TRBJ2-1; D is perhaps TRBD2 (5 bases). Germline loops: CDR1 LGHNA, CDR2 YSLEER. CDR3 length: 15 residues. Deletions cut 0 bases from V and 4 bases from J, with 10 bases between. As DNA, the CDR3 is TGCGCCAGCAGCCAAGAGTATACGGGGTACAATGAGCAGTTCTTC. Amino acids: CASSQEYTGYNEQFF.